The TCR beta chain under discussion was sequenced for a study of vaccination effects on CD4 cells after COVID-19 (dated by TCRdb to 2021 to 2024). In terms of the full investigation: Each participant got two doses of an mRNA SARS-CoV-2 vaccine, either BNT162b2 or mRNA-1273. Pre-vaccine samples were collected from two convalescent patients 16 days and one week before the first dose, corresponding to 142 and 148 days after COVID-19 diagnosis. In both COVID-19 convalescent patients and infection-naive vaccine recipients, the study compared SARS-CoV-2 spike-specific CD4+ TCR repertoires from before mRNA vaccination with those from after it. A total of 10 COVID-19 convalescent patients and several SARS-CoV-2-naive healthy vaccine recipients were included in the full study. Cultures from other donors in the study were sequenced with the Oncomine TCR Beta short-read assay on an Illumina iSeq 100.

Broader findings and caveats from the paper: At late post-vaccination timepoints, both infection-induced and vaccine-induced clones showed marked clonal contraction, consistent with waning T cell responses. In convalescent patients, the post-vaccine spike-reactive repertoire consisted mainly of new vaccine-induced clones, largely distinct from infection-induced clones. Limitations of the study were the small number of convalescent patients and the absence of early post-infection timepoints.

The receptor library was made with the immunoSEQ multiplex PCR assay. DNA from the cultured, isolated CD4+ T cells was subjected to TCR beta CDR3 sequencing. The paper's processing steps were these. Non-productive TCR sequences were removed and reads were trimmed to the CDR3 region, keeping CDR3s of at least 7 amino acids. Antigen-specific clonotypes were identified with the MANAFEST web app by comparing expansion in peptide wells against reference cultures. Positive clones required FDR<0.05 expansion versus reference and all other wells, odds ratio above 5, and frequency above 0.1% in two replicate wells. A clonotype was defined as cross-reactive if the clonotype was significantly expanded both in SARS-CoV-2 spike wells and in at least one common cold coronavirus spike condition. CDR3 similarity was assessed by Levenshtein distance using the stringdist R package, and unrooted trees were constructed with ape in R 3.6.1. Here the immuneACCESS table is served through TCRdb, limited to in-frame sequences with V and J called. Missing clones are a known gap in these copies; in checked studies unresolved V genes cover under half, and the rest lacks a known reason. The DNA was the basis for D and trimming; V, J and clone size are from that table. The sample contains fewer than 60,000 clones, about 77% of them found a single time. 4.5% to 5.5% of the sample is taken by the ten largest.

Looking up the germline V gene yields CDR1 MGHRA and CDR2 YSYEKL. V has 0 bases trimmed and J has 6 bases trimmed; junction bases matching no gene number 5. The CDR3 spans 15 residues, from the cysteine through the phenylalanine. The only DNA kept is the CDR3, 45 bases in frame from the first base. In the ViraFEST assay, PBMC were stimulated with viral peptide pools, and TCR sequencing was then used to find antigen-specific CD4+ T cell clonotypes based on their expansion. After around 10 days of culture, CD4+ T cells were isolated with the EasySep CD4+ T cell isolation kit. Convalescent patients had PCR-confirmed SARS-CoV-2 infection between March and December 2020, before Alpha, Beta and Delta variants emerged in the United States. Some 2 million PBMC per well were cultured with 9 to 10 ug/ml peptides in IMDM containing 5% human AB serum, around 9.7 IU/ml IL-2 and gentamicin. An HIV-1 Nef peptide pool was used as the negative control culture condition. Half of the culture medium was replaced with fresh IL-2-containing medium on days 3 and 7. Each peptide stimulation condition was cultured in triplicate wells unless otherwise noted. Using Ficoll-Paque Plus gradient centrifugation, PBMC were separated from whole blood and then either used fresh or cryopreserved at -140C. The QIAamp micro DNA kit was used to extract genomic DNA from the cultured CD4+ T cells.

About this clone: Its antigen is unknown. Base qualities are not provided; no much larger clone lies one nucleotide away.

The sequence derives from a human donor who had a prior SARS-CoV-2 infection. The rearrangement combines TRBV4-1 with TRBJ1-5; a stretch of 7 junction bases matches TRBD1. The material sequenced was CD4+ T cells from PBMCs cultured with HIV peptides, taken before COVID-19 vaccination. In the paper's terms, the cell subset or site label means: HIV-1 Nef peptide pool negative control/reference culture. The CDR3 region reads CASSQDNQGVQPQHF. The nucleotide sequence is TGCGCCAGCAGCCAAGACAACCAGGGGGTTCAGCCCCAGCATTTT.